Listed below are T cell receptor beta chains from one sample, sequenced in a study of T cell repertoires in cytomegalovirus infection. TCRdb called the reads again in MiXCR, with one record for every CDR3 protein. There are 150,000 to 200,000 distinct CDR3 sequences in the sample; approximately 9.7% occur only once, and about 4.6% lies in the top ten. Sequencing was carried out using PBMCs. The source of these receptors is a human donor in good health (CMV status not recorded). Some clones in this sample may be carry-over from other donors' samples. CDR3s include the opening cysteine and the closing phenylalanine or tryptophan. A D gene is named only where the DNA matches it firmly. Where a row states a size, it is once, few, many or the class of an expanded clone; other rows omit it.

v_call,clone_size,d_call,j_call,cdr3_nt,cdr3_aa
TRBV7-9,few,-,TRBJ1-1,TGTGCCAGCAGCTTAGGGTCCCGGCTGAACACTGAAGCTTTCTTT,CASSLGSRLNTEAFF
TRBV7-8,many,-,TRBJ2-3,TGTGCCAGCAGCTTAGCCCGAAACACAGATACGCAGTATTTT,CASSLARNTDTQYF
TRBV9,-,-,TRBJ2-7,TGTGCCAGCAGCCAGGGGGGACCAGCTTACGAGCAGTACTTC,CASSQGGPAYEQYF
TRBV6-2/TRBV6-3,few,-,TRBJ1-2,TGTGCCAGCAGTTACTCGAAGCGAAGCGACTATGGCTACACCTTC,CASSYSKRSDYGYTF
TRBV24-1,-,TRBD2,TRBJ2-1,TGTGCCACCAGTGAGGGCCGACTAGCGGGACTCTCCAATGAGCAGTTCTTC,CATSEGRLAGLSNEQFF
TRBV29-1,-,-,TRBJ2-1,TGCAGCGTTGAAGGGGCGGACTTGCAGGGGTTGAATGAGCAGTTCTTC,CSVEGADLQGLNEQFF
TRBV20-1,-,TRBD2,TRBJ2-3,TGCAGTGCTAGTCTCGGCGGGAGGGGGTCAGATACGCAGTATTTT,CSASLGGRGSDTQYF
TRBV6-2/TRBV6-3,few,-,TRBJ2-2,TGTGCCAGCAGCACAAGGGACGCAGGCACCGGGGAGCTGTTTTTT,CASSTRDAGTGELFF
TRBV7-2,many,TRBD2,TRBJ2-1,TGTGCCAGCAGCTTACAGGGAGACCCTCGACTAGCAGCATACAATGAGCAGTTCTTC,CASSLQGDPRLAAYNEQFF
TRBV7-8,many,-,TRBJ2-2,TGTGCCAGCAGCTTAGCAGGGGCCGGAACCGGGGAGCTGTTTTTT,CASSLAGAGTGELFF
TRBV2,-,-,TRBJ1-2,TGTGCCATCGAGAACTATGGCTACACCTTC,CAIENYGYTF
TRBV6-5,few,-,TRBJ2-5,TGTGCCAGCAGTGCAAAAGAAACCCAGTACTTC,CASSAKETQYF
TRBV7-6,many,-,TRBJ2-7,TGTGCCAGCAGCTTAAATGGCGAGGGAAAGCAGTACTTC,CASSLNGEGKQYF
TRBV7-2,many,-,TRBJ2-1,TGTGCCAGCAGCTTAGTGCGGGCGGAGCAGTTCTTC,CASSLVRAEQFF
TRBV5-5,-,-,TRBJ1-2,TGTGCCAGCAGCCTTAGGACAGTTAGCACGGAGGGCTACACCTTC,CASSLRTVSTEGYTF
TRBV4-3,many,-,TRBJ2-7,TGCGCCAGCAGCCAACGGGTGGCCTACGAGCAGTACTTC,CASSQRVAYEQYF
TRBV20-1,once,-,TRBJ2-1,TGCAGTGCTAGGGTGGGGGGAGGCTCCTACAATGAGCAGTTCTTC,CSARVGGGSYNEQFF
TRBV2,once,-,TRBJ1-2,TGTGCCAGCAGTGAAAGCAGGGGCGGCTATGGCTACACCTTC,CASSESRGGYGYTF
TRBV29-1,-,TRBD2,TRBJ2-7,TGCAGCGTTGCCTACCATAGCGGGAGTAATAACGAGCAGTACTTC,CSVAYHSGSNNEQYF
TRBV27,many,-,TRBJ1-1,TGTGCCACTAGCAGAGTGTGGGACACTGAAGCTTTCTTT,CATSRVWDTEAFF
TRBV7-2,many,-,TRBJ2-7,TGTGCCAGCAGTTCCCCGGGACGGAGGGCCTACGAGCAGTACTTC,CASSSPGRRAYEQYF
TRBV7-2,many,-,TRBJ1-2,TGTGCCAGCAGCTTCGAGGGGCGTCTCTATGGCTACACCTTC,CASSFEGRLYGYTF
TRBV11-2,many,-,TRBJ1-2,TGTGCCAGCAGCTTAGACCCGGGCACTAACTATGGCTACACCTTC,CASSLDPGTNYGYTF
TRBV5-5,many,-,TRBJ2-7,TGTGCCAGCAGCTTGACGGGGGCACCCACCTACGAGCAGTACTTC,CASSLTGAPTYEQYF
TRBV2,-,TRBD2,TRBJ2-3,TGTGCCAGCAGTTCCGACCTGACTAGCGGAGATAGCACAGATACGCAGTATTTT,CASSSDLTSGDSTDTQYF
TRBV28,many,-,TRBJ1-1,TGTGCCAGCAGTTTTTCGGATTACCCGAACACTGAAGCTTTCTTT,CASSFSDYPNTEAFF
TRBV7-2,many,TRBD2,TRBJ2-3,TGTGCCAGCAGCTTAGAGGGAGGGTACACAGATACGCAGTATTTT,CASSLEGGYTDTQYF
TRBV20-1,-,TRBD1,TRBJ2-2,TGCAGTGCTAGGGATTGGACAGGCCTCACCGGGGAGCTGTTTTTT,CSARDWTGLTGELFF
TRBV7-9,many,-,TRBJ1-2,TGTGCCAGCAGTCTCGGCGACGGCTACACCTTC,CASSLGDGYTF
TRBV6-1,many,TRBD2,TRBJ2-2,TGTGCCAGCAGTCCGGGGGGAAACACCGGGGAGCTGTTTTTT,CASSPGGNTGELFF
TRBV2,many,-,TRBJ2-6,TGTGCCAGCAGTGAAGCACAGGGTGGGGCCAACGTCCTGACTTTC,CASSEAQGGANVLTF
TRBV20-1,-,TRBD2,TRBJ2-1,TGCAGTGCTCAAGCGGGAGGGCCCTACAATGAGCAGTTCTTC,CSAQAGGPYNEQFF
TRBV6-2/TRBV6-3,-,-,TRBJ2-3,TGTGCCAGCAGGTCCTCCGCAGGGATCGAGACAGATACGCAGTATTTT,CASRSSAGIETDTQYF
TRBV7-6,-,TRBD1,TRBJ1-2,TGTGCCAGCAGCTCTCCCCCGGGACAGCTTAACTATGGCTACACCTTC,CASSSPPGQLNYGYTF
TRBV28,-,-,TRBJ2-4,TGTGCCAGCAGTTTAACGGGGAGGGGGGCGTCCCAAAACATTCAGTACTTC,CASSLTGRGASQNIQYF
TRBV14,few,-,TRBJ1-2,TGTGCCAGCAGCCAAGTGGTAGGGGCACAGTACGGCTACACCTTC,CASSQVVGAQYGYTF
TRBV6-1,few,-,TRBJ2-3,TGTGCCAGCACTACTTATCTTGAGCTAGCTCCTACGCAGTATTTT,CASTTYLELAPTQYF
TRBV28,few,-,TRBJ2-2,TGTGCCAGCAGTTTTGCCCGCGCGAACACCGGGGAGCTGTTTTTT,CASSFARANTGELFF
TRBV29-1,few,-,TRBJ2-5,TGCAGCGTTGAAGCAAGGGGAACGATGGAGACCCAGTACTTC,CSVEARGTMETQYF
TRBV19,many,TRBD1,TRBJ1-2,TGTGCCAGACGATCCCGCGGACAGGGGGAATATGGCTACACCTTC,CARRSRGQGEYGYTF
TRBV27,many,TRBD2,TRBJ2-7,TGTGCCAGCAGGGGGTTAGCGGGAGTAATCGAGCAGTACTTC,CASRGLAGVIEQYF
TRBV20-1,-,-,TRBJ2-3,TGCAGCGAGAAGGGGGACTCCCTAAACACAGATACGCAGTATTTT,CSEKGDSLNTDTQYF
TRBV28,few,-,TRBJ1-1,TGTGCCAGCAACAGGGTCGTAGGCACTGAAGCTTTCTTT,CASNRVVGTEAFF
TRBV28,few,TRBD1,TRBJ1-6,TGTGCCACTCAGGGGGCGGGATATAATTCACCCCTCCACTTT,CATQGAGYNSPLHF
TRBV12-3/TRBV12-4,-,-,TRBJ2-7,TGTGCCAGCAGTTTGGGGGTGAAGGGGGGTATCGAGCAGTACTTC,CASSLGVKGGIEQYF
TRBV28,-,-,TRBJ1-5,TGTGCCAGCATGAAGGGGCAACGAAATCAGCCCCAGCATTTT,CASMKGQRNQPQHF
TRBV7-2,many,TRBD2,TRBJ2-7,TGTGCCAGCAGCTCCTTGTTAGCGGGAGAGTGGGAGCAGTACTTC,CASSSLLAGEWEQYF
TRBV4-3,-,TRBD2,TRBJ2-3,TGCGCCAGCAGCCTACACCCGACTAGCGGGAGGGGAGATACGCAGTATTTT,CASSLHPTSGRGDTQYF
TRBV7-2,many,-,TRBJ1-2,TGTGCCAGCAGCTCCCGGGGGGGATGGGATGGCTACACCTTC,CASSSRGGWDGYTF
TRBV19,many,-,TRBJ1-5,TGTGCCAGTAGTATTTGGGGAATGGGGGCCAATCAGCCCCAGCATTTT,CASSIWGMGANQPQHF
TRBV2,many,-,TRBJ2-1,TGTGCCAGCAGTGGGCAGGGGTTCGACAATGAGCAGTTCTTC,CASSGQGFDNEQFF
TRBV6-2/TRBV6-3,-,TRBD2,TRBJ2-1,TGTGCCAGCAGCCGCTCCCGACTAGCGCTCAATGAGCAGTTCTTC,CASSRSRLALNEQFF
TRBV20-1,few,-,TRBJ2-7,TGCAGTGCTTCGCCGGGCCAAGGGCAGTACTTC,CSASPGQGQYF
TRBV7-2,many,TRBD2,TRBJ2-1,TGTGCCAGCAGCTTCGGGACTAGCGGAAACTCGGGGCAGTTCTTC,CASSFGTSGNSGQFF